These 23 T cell receptor beta chains were sequenced from one sample in a study of identical twins. TCRdb fed the 5' RACE reads into MiXCR, producing one record per CDR3 protein. The table lists roughly 540,000 distinct CDR3 sequences, less than 25% of them singletons. These data also featured in a second study, about T cells expressing NK-cell markers.

Sequencing used CD4+ T cells sorted from blood. The receptors come from a woman aged 18-29 years in good health.

The chain links TRBV20-1 to TRBJ2-7; D is ambiguous. The CDR3 loop spans 13 amino acids. The germline V and J ends were trimmed by 5 bases and 2 bases, with 13 bases remaining between them. Germline CDR1 is DFQATT and CDR2 is SNEGSKA (reference sequence). The CDR3 coding sequence is TGCAGTGCTGGCCGACCAGATACCTACGAGCAGTACTTC. Translating it yields CSAGRPDTYEQYF.

This clonotype was observed many times. The rearrangement joins TRBV5-1 to TRBJ2-7; D is ambiguous. Germline assignment: CDR1 SGHRS and CDR2 YFSETQ. The CDR3 loop spans 13 amino acids. V was cut by 0 bases and J by 2 bases, with 6 bases left in between. CDR3 protein: CASSLEGTYEQYF. For the CDR3, the DNA is TGCGCCAGCAGCTTGGAAGGGACCTACGAGCAGTACTTC.

The rearrangement joins TRBV5-1 to TRBJ2-5; the match to TRBD2 covers 10 bases. From germline, CDR1 is SGHRS and CDR2 YFSETQ. J was trimmed by 7 bases and V by 4 bases; bases with no gene match: 13. The CDR3 length is 16 residues. Written as DNA, the CDR3 is TGCGCCAGCAGCCCCCACGGACTAGCGGAAGAGCGGACCCAGTACTTC. It codes for CASSPHGLAEERTQYF. Variable domain in full (rest from reference TRBV5-1 and TRBJ2-5): KAGVTQTPRYLIKTRGQQVTLSCSPISGHRSVSWYQQTPGQGLQFLFEYFSETQRNKGNFPGRFSGRQFSNSRSEMNVSTLELGDSALYLCASSPHGLAEERTQYFGPGTRLLVL.

In this sample, this clonotype turned up a few times. The V call is TRBV29-1, the J call TRBJ1-1; D possibly corresponds to TRBD1 (5 bases). Trimming pared 4 bases from V and 8 bases from J, leaving 14 bases between. Germline-derived CDR1 and CDR2 are SQVTM and ANQGSEA. The CDR3 length is 12 residues. This chain's CDR3 is CSVVGSGTEAFF. The CDR3, as DNA: TGCAGCGTTGTAGGTTCCGGGACCGAAGCTTTCTTT. The entire variable domain, with the rest obtained from reference TRBV29-1 and TRBJ1-1, is as follows: SAVISQKPSRDICQRGTSLTIQCQVDSQVTMMFWYRQQPGQSLTLIATANQGSEATYESGFVIDKFPISRPNLTFSTLTVSNMSPEDSSIYLCSVVGSGTEAFFGQGTRLTVV.

There are a few counts of this clonotype. This chain uses TRBV11-2 with TRBJ2-3; weak D call: TRBD2 (5 bases). CDR1 and CDR2 (germline): SGHAT, FQNNGV. Trimming removed 3 bases from V and 1 base from J, with 11 bases in between. CDR3 size: 15 residues. The CDR3 reads CASSLTRRGTDTQYF. For the CDR3, the DNA is TGTGCCAGCAGCTTGACCAGGCGGGGCACAGATACGCAGTATTTT.

The CDR3 bases are TGTGCCACCAGCATAGGAGAACAGGTGGGAAAGAAGCAGTACTTC. It specifies CATSIGEQVGKKQYF. The chain links TRBV15 to TRBJ2-7, with a possible D match to TRBD1 (5 bases). V lost 4 bases and J 8 bases, leaving 21 bases between the germline ends. Looked up from germline, CDR1 is LNHNV and CDR2 is YYDKDF (reference sequence). This CDR3 has 15 residues.

This chain connects TRBV6-5 to TRBJ2-5; D not resolved. The CDR3 has 13 residues. The germline CDR1 and CDR2 sequences are MNHEY and SVGAGI. Trimming left V 4 bases short and J 5 bases short, with 11 bases between. The CDR3 reads CASSWGLRETQYF. Written as DNA, the CDR3 is TGTGCCAGCAGTTGGGGTCTGCGGGAGACCCAGTACTTC.

The J gene is TRBJ1-1, the V gene TRBV5-5, with D hard to call. This CDR3 comprises 12 residues. Trimming removed 1 base at V and 6 bases at J, with 7 bases between. CDR1 and CDR2 from the germline V gene are SGHKS and YYEKEE (reference sequence). The CDR3 sequence: CASSLLGSEAFF. In DNA, the CDR3 is TGTGCCAGCAGCTTGTTGGGTTCTGAAGCTTTCTTT.

CDR3 region: CASSLARTKAFF. CDR3 bases: TGTGCCAGCAGTTTAGCGCGTACTAAAGCTTTCTTT. The rearrangement uses TRBV12-3 or TRBV12-4 and TRBJ1-1; unclear D gene. CDR3 size: 12 residues. V dropped 0 bases and J dropped 9 bases, with 8 bases sitting between them.

The rearrangement links TRBV20-1 to TRBJ2-1, with D unresolved. CDR1 and CDR2 from the germline V gene are DFQATT and SNEGSKA (reference sequence). The length of the CDR3 is 13 residues. V gave up 4 bases and J gave up 0 bases, with 7 bases separating them. DNA for the CDR3: TGCAGTGCTAAGCCCTACTCCTACAATGAGCAGTTCTTC. It translates to CSAKPYSYNEQFF.

This clonotype was counted only a few times. The rearrangement uses TRBV4-2 and TRBJ2-7; a possible D gene is TRBD2 (5 bases). Trimming took off 1 base at V and 10 bases at J, with 14 bases between the two ends. CDR3 length: 13 amino acids. CDR1 LGHNA and CDR2 YNFKEQ come from the germline V gene. The DNA for the CDR3 is TGTGCCAGCAGCCAAGGGCCGGGAATCAGCCAGTACTTC. Its protein product is CASSQGPGISQYF.

The genes are TRBV19 and TRBJ2-3; 8 positions agree with TRBD2. The CDR3 is made up of 15 amino acids. CDR1 is LNHDA and CDR2 is SQIVND in the germline V gene (reference sequence). Trimming took 3 bases from V and 3 from J; bases not matched to a gene: 5. The CDR3 region has the DNA TGTGCCAGTAGTATGCGGACTAGCCGTACAGATACGCAGTATTTT. Encoded protein: CASSMRTSRTDTQYF.

This clonotype has more than one count but fewer than ten. The DNA of the CDR3 is TGTGCCAGTAGTATGGGAAGGGCGGACCCATCCTACAATGAGCAGTTCTTC. It is translated as CASSMGRADPSYNEQFF. This chain connects TRBV19 to TRBJ2-1; D unresolved. This CDR3 has 17 residues. Germline V gives CDR1 LNHDA, CDR2 SQIVND (reference sequence). Trimming took off 3 bases at V and 1 base at J, with 16 bases between the two ends.

The chain links TRBV12-3 or TRBV12-4 to TRBJ2-7; the match to TRBD2 covers 10 bases. Losses at the gene ends were 6 bases for V and 6 bases for J; bases not matched to a gene: 8. The CDR3 covers 14 residues. This CDR3 reads CASRPSGRVVEQYF. In DNA, the CDR3 is TGTGCCAGCAGACCCAGCGGGAGGGTAGTCGAGCAGTACTTC.

This chain uses TRBV5-1 with TRBJ2-4; 8 bases align to TRBD1. The CDR3 spans 16 residues. The germline V gene encodes CDR1 SGHRS and CDR2 YFSETQ. Unmatched junction bases numbered 9, after V lost 4 bases and J lost 3 bases. The CDR3 here is CASSPTGELSKNIQYF. DNA for the CDR3: TGCGCCAGCAGCCCGACAGGGGAATTGAGCAAAAACATTCAGTACTTC.

The chain recombines TRBV5-1 with TRBJ2-2; TRBD2 agrees at 7 bases. V was pared by 3 bases and J by 5 bases, with 7 bases of the junction left unmatched. Germline CDR1 reads SGHRS; CDR2 reads YFSETQ. The CDR3 is 15 residues long. CDR3 in DNA: TGCGCCAGCAGCTCATCACTAGCGCGGACCGGGGAGCTGTTTTTT. Protein sequence: CASSSSLARTGELFF.

This clonotype was seen a handful of times. V gene TRBV7-9 combines with J gene TRBJ1-1, with no clear D. The ends were cut back, 6 bases at V and 4 bases at J, with 12 bases in the middle. The CDR3 consists of 13 residues. Germline V lookup: CDR1 SEHNR, CDR2 FQNEAQ (reference sequence). CDR3 protein: CASRFTGITEAFF. Written as DNA, the CDR3 is TGTGCCAGCAGGTTCACGGGGATCACTGAAGCTTTCTTT. The full variable domain, completed using reference TRBV7-9 and TRBJ1-1, is DTGVSQNPRHKITKRGQNVTFRCDPISEHNRLYWYRQTLGQGPEFLTYFQNEAQLEKSRLLSDRFSAERPKGSFSTLEIQRTEQGDSAMYLCASRFTGITEAFFGQGTRLTVV.

The V gene is TRBV12-3 or TRBV12-4, the J gene TRBJ1-5; D ambiguous. This CDR3 has 11 residues. V lost 3 bases, J lost 11 bases, and 8 bases lay in between. The CDR3: CASSFNEAQHF. In DNA, the CDR3 is TGTGCCAGCAGTTTCAACGAAGCCCAGCATTTT.

The CDR3 loop is CASSQEFRDVHGYTF. CDR3 DNA sequence: TGCGCCAGCAGCCAAGAGTTTCGGGACGTTCATGGCTACACCTTC. The J gene is TRBJ1-2, the V gene TRBV4-3, with D maybe TRBD1 (5 bases). This CDR3 has 15 residues. Germline loops: CDR1 LGHNA, CDR2 YSLEER. V was shortened by 0 bases and J by 6 bases, with 14 bases between the two germline ends.

The V call is TRBV5-4, the J call TRBJ2-7; D not resolved. Trimming shortened V by 4 bases and J by 0 bases, and 11 bases separated the two germline ends. The CDR3 length is 14 residues. Germline-derived CDR1 and CDR2 are SGHNT and YYREEE (reference sequence). The CDR3 loop is CASSARGPSYEQYF. CDR3 DNA: TGTGCCAGCAGCGCCCGTGGTCCCTCCTACGAGCAGTACTTC.

CDR3 region: CSAGGGSTDTQYF. CDR3 sequence (DNA): TGCAGCGCAGGGGGAGGGAGTACAGATACGCAGTATTTT. The chain joins TRBV29-1 to TRBJ2-3; D may be TRBD1 or TRBD2 (7 bases each). Trimming removed 7 bases from V and 3 bases from J, with 14 bases in between. There are 13 residues in the CDR3. Germline V gene lookup returns CDR1 SQVTM and CDR2 ANQGSEA.

This chain uses TRBV20-1 with TRBJ1-4; D is unclear. V shed 6 bases and J shed 4 bases, with 15 bases lying between them. This CDR3 spans 14 amino acids. Germline V lookup: CDR1 DFQATT, CDR2 SNEGSKA (reference sequence). For the CDR3, the DNA is TGCAGTGCCTCGGCGGCGTTCGGTAATGAAAAACTGTTTTTT. Protein sequence: CSASAAFGNEKLFF.

The table lists this clonotype with many counts. The chain is built from TRBV10-1 and TRBJ2-7, with D maybe TRBD2 (5 bases). Trimming took 2 bases from V and 5 from J, leaving 22 bases between them. Germline V gives CDR1 WNHNN, CDR2 SYGVQD (reference sequence). The CDR3 covers 17 residues. This CDR3 is CASSEIGAAGGRDEQYF. Here the CDR3 DNA reads TGCGCCAGCAGTGAGATTGGAGCGGCAGGAGGCCGGGACGAGCAGTACTTC.